This T cell receptor beta chain was sequenced in a study of regulatory T cells in long-lasting Graves disease (dated by TCRdb to about 2021). Background on the whole study: To count as having persistent Graves' disease, a patient had to have received antithyroid drug treatment for over 5 years with TSH receptor autoantibodies remaining persistently positive. Persistent Graves' disease patients were compared with newly diagnosed Graves' disease patients by peripheral blood TCR sequencing and RNA sequencing. The study took place in China and was registered as a clinical trial. A total of approximately 35 samples underwent TCR sequencing: some 13 from persistent and some 20 from newly diagnosed Graves' disease patients. In the clinical cohort, patients with persistent Graves' disease had used antithyroid drugs for an average of about 10.3 years. The study at large found these results: Only peripheral blood was studied, because thyroid tissue, the primary lesion, was inaccessible. TRBV28, TRBJ1-2 and TRBJ2-5 were preferentially used in persistent disease, while TRBV20-1 and TRBJ2-1 were favored in newly diagnosed disease. Only the TCR beta chain was sequenced and analyzed. More public clonotypes were shared among persistent patients (fewer than 3,000) than among newly diagnosed patients (over 900). Compared with newly diagnosed patients, patients with persistent Graves' disease had lower TCR Shannon entropy and fewer highly expanded clones, which suggests clonal expansion. The authors acknowledged the small sample size as a limitation that may reduce accuracy.

Many counts were recorded for this clonotype. Its specific antigen is unknown. It has no much larger one-base neighbor in the sample; base qualities were not kept. Reading the label with the study, this specimen's time point is: persistent/refractory GD, antithyroid drugs over 5 years with positive TRAb. For both TCR sequencing and RNA sequencing, RNA was extracted from PBMCs in TRIzol. The diagnosis of Graves' disease followed American Thyroid Association guidelines. Patients were recruited from an endocrinology department in Xi'an, China. From each patient, roughly 9 milliliters of peripheral blood was collected into an EDTA anticoagulant tube. PBMCs were isolated by Ficoll Paque Plus density gradient separation without further T cell sorting. RNA quality was checked with an Agilent 2100 Bioanalyzer and agarose gel, and concentration with a NanoDrop 2000. Libraries were built with multiplex PCR. Instrument on record: Illumina HiSeq 4000. To build TCR beta libraries, CDR3 regions were amplified by Arm-PCR using iRepertoire HTBI primers. Gel purification was performed on PCR products prior to sequencing. Regarding the original processing steps: Gene usage analysis of CDR3 amino acid clonotypes relied on the roughly 60 TRBV and about 15 TRBJ segments identified across samples. COPE and FqMerger were used to merge filtered high-quality paired reads into contigs. BLAST was used to align contigs to IMGT TRBV, TRBD and TRBJ reference genes, and CDR3 was defined according to IMGT. Clonotypes above 0.1% frequency were classified as highly expanded clones. Shannon entropy was used to measure repertoire diversity, and the Gini coefficient was used to measure V-J evenness. Public clonotypes were defined as clonotypes shared by more than one individual. The public sequencing data were trimmed at Q25 with fastp and processed into clonotypes with MiXCR by TCRdb, which kept only in-frame beta chains. One record per CDR3 amino acid sequence lists the most common genes and DNA. TCRdb assigned the V and J calls; the authors' analysis was not used. The sample table lists about 470,000 distinct CDR3 sequences, roughly 20% of them with a count of one. The ten biggest clones cover roughly 8% of the sample.

V and J lose 3 bases and 5 bases, and a span of 13 bases separates them. The germline V gene yields MDHEN for CDR1 and SYDVKM for CDR2. The CDR3 contains 15 residues, cysteine and phenylalanine counted. Only CDR3 DNA remains: 45 bases, in frame from the first base. The TCR was taken from a female donor with Graves disease. The receptor chain draws on TRBV28 and TRBJ2-2, with TRBD1 tentatively as D gene (5 bases match). Sequencing was performed on peripheral blood mononuclear cells (PBMCs), taken when the disease was refractory, from a patient treated with antithyroid drugs. The nucleotide sequence reads as follows: TGTGCCAGCAGTTTTAGGGTTTCAGGGACCGGGGAGCTGTTTTTT. This codes for CASSFRVSGTGELFF.